The 16 T cell receptor beta chains below all came from one sample that was sequenced in a study of Tregs in tolerant kidney transplant recipients. Related graft donors supplied nonmyeloablative bone marrow transplants, and mixed chimerism was transient. The data were produced by immunoSEQ multiplex PCR, yet TCRdb's version contains in-frame clones alone and is incomplete. The sample contains about 64,000 clones, around 87% of which appear only once. This specimen was CD4+ T cells from blood (PBMCs), taken 6 months after the transplant. Receptors originate from a human patient who received a combined kidney and bone marrow transplant. Some T cells may trace back to the graft donor.

Details on this clone: Other DNA sequences within the sample encode an identical CDR3. The chain couples TRBV19 to TRBJ1-6; D not certain. The V end was cut by 6 bases, the J end by 6 bases, with 15 bases between. Germline V gene data show CDR1 as LNHDA and CDR2 as SQIVND (reference sequence). The CDR3 totals 15 residues. The CDR3 spells CASREEAALNSPLHF. CDR3 bases: TGTGCCAGTAGGGAAGAGGCAGCACTTAATTCACCCCTCCACTTT.

The rearrangement joins TRBV5-4 to TRBJ1-1; D perhaps matches TRBD1 (5 bases). The CDR3 extends over 12 amino acids. Trimming removed 2 bases from V and 3 bases from J, with 5 bases in between. From germline, CDR1 is SGHNT and CDR2 YYREEE (reference sequence). CDR3 in DNA: TGTGCCAGCAGCTTAGGGGACACTGAAGCTTTCTTT. Translated: CASSLGDTEAFF.

This chain joins TRBV5-1 and TRBJ1-4; 11 nucleotides agree with TRBD1. CDR1 is SGHRS, CDR2 YFSETQ, per germline. The CDR3 covers 15 residues. The V segment lost 0 bases and the J segment 7 bases; nucleotides outside the gene matches: 2. The CDR3 protein is CASSLVGTGGEKLFF. The CDR3 DNA reads as TGCGCCAGCAGCTTGGTCGGGACAGGGGGTGAAAAACTGTTTTTT. The full variable domain, its missing parts supplied by reference TRBV5-1 and TRBJ1-4, is KAGVTQTPRYLIKTRGQQVTLSCSPISGHRSVSWYQQTPGQGLQFLFEYFSETQRNKGNFPGRFSGRQFSNSRSEMNVSTLELGDSALYLCASSLVGTGGEKLFFGSGTQLSVL.

This chain uses TRBV5-1 with TRBJ2-7; 9 positions match TRBD1. Losses at the gene ends were 4 bases for V and 5 bases for J; bases not matched to a gene: 4. This CDR3 is built from 13 residues. Germline V CDR1 and CDR2: SGHRS, YFSETQ. The CDR3 DNA reads as TGCGCCAGCAGCATGACAGGGGGAAACGAGCAGTACTTC. Protein product: CASSMTGGNEQYF.

This clone was seen only once. CDR3 sequence (DNA): TGTGCCAGCAGCTTAGGGGGAGCAGCTAGCTCCTACAATGAGCAGTTCTTC. It specifies CASSLGGAASSYNEQFF. This sequence joins TRBV7-9 and TRBJ2-1, with a possible D match to TRBD2 (5 bases). This CDR3 contains 17 residues. Trimming removed 1 base from V and 0 bases from J, with 13 bases in between. The germline V gene encodes CDR1 SEHNR and CDR2 FQNEAQ (reference sequence).

The rearrangement uses TRBV7-3 and TRBJ2-3; 9 bases agree with TRBD2. The CDR3 is made up of 14 amino acids. V shed 5 bases and J 2 bases; nucleotides not matched to a gene: 2. The germline CDR1 and CDR2 sequences are SGHTA and FQGTGA. This chain's CDR3 is CASSRGGATDTQYF. In DNA form, the CDR3 reads TGTGCCAGCAGCCGCGGGGGGGCCACAGATACGCAGTATTTT.

J is TRBJ2-5 and V is TRBV9; 12 bases are shared with TRBD2. This CDR3 contains 16 residues. Germline assignment: CDR1 SGDLS and CDR2 YYNGEE. V dropped 4 bases and J dropped 5; count of bases not matched to a gene: 9. CDR3 nucleotides: TGTGCCAGCAGCACCCGACTAGCGGGAGAGGGGGAGACCCAGTACTTC. Protein product: CASSTRLAGEGETQYF.

The chain couples TRBV7-2 to TRBJ2-7; 10 nucleotides match TRBD1. The germline V gene encodes CDR1 SGHTA and CDR2 FQGNSA. The J segment lost 3 bases and the V segment lost 6 bases, leaving 5 bases of the junction unmatched. The CDR3 contains 14 residues. As DNA, the CDR3 is TGTGCCAGCAGACGGGACAGGGGAAACTACGAGCAGTACTTC. Its translation is CASRRDRGNYEQYF.

The chain combines TRBV7-3 with TRBJ2-2; D may be TRBD1 (6 bases). The V and J ends lost 6 bases and 0 bases respectively, with 11 bases between them. Germline CDR1 reads SGHTA; CDR2 reads FQGTGA. This CDR3 has 15 amino acids. The CDR3, as DNA: TGTGCCAGCAGTGGGGGCAGTCCGAACACCGGGGAGCTGTTTTTT. It codes for CASSGGSPNTGELFF.

This chain uses TRBV7-9 with TRBJ2-3; perhaps TRBD2 as D (6 bases). The CDR3 has 17 amino acids. Trimming shortened V by 5 bases and J by 2 bases, and 20 bases separated the two germline ends. The V gene's germline CDR1 is SEHNR and CDR2 FQNEAQ (reference sequence). The CDR3 nucleotides read TGTGCCAGCAGCCCCGGGTTAGCGGCTACCTACACAGATACGCAGTATTTT. It yields the protein CASSPGLAATYTDTQYF. Complete variable domain (other parts from reference TRBV7-9 and TRBJ2-3): DTGVSQNPRHKITKRGQNVTFRCDPISEHNRLYWYRQTLGQGPEFLTYFQNEAQLEKSRLLSDRFSAERPKGSFSTLEIQRTEQGDSAMYLCASSPGLAATYTDTQYFGPGTRLTVL.

CDR3 in DNA: TGTGCCACCAGCAGAGATGGACAGGGCCCCTACGAGCAGTACTTC. This codes for CATSRDGQGPYEQYF. The genes are TRBV15 and TRBJ2-7; 8 bases match TRBD1. This CDR3 region has 15 residues. J gave up 2 bases and V 0 bases, and 3 bases lay outside the gene matches. The V gene's germline CDR1 is LNHNV and CDR2 YYDKDF (reference sequence). Full variable domain (outside the CDR3, taken from reference TRBV15 and TRBJ2-7): DAMVIQNPRYQVTQFGKPVTLSCSQTLNHNVMYWYQQKSSQAPKLLFHYYDKDFNNEADTPDNFQSRRPNTSFCFLDIRSPGLGDTAMYLCATSRDGQGPYEQYFGPGTRLTVT.

This clone came up a few times. The gene calls are TRBV4-1 and TRBJ2-7; tentatively, D is TRBD1 (6 bases). V was pared by 2 bases and J by 0 bases, with 17 bases between. This CDR3 spans 17 amino acids. In germline, CDR1 is MGHRA, CDR2 YSYEKL. CDR3 in DNA: TGCGCCAGCAGCCAACAAGACCTTATAGGGGGCTCCTACGAGCAGTACTTC. It is translated as CASSQQDLIGGSYEQYF.

This clone has just a few counts. The V call is TRBV7-9, the J call TRBJ2-7; 7 bases are a match to TRBD1. J lost 2 bases, V lost 1 base, and 2 bases had no gene match. The length of the CDR3 is 14 residues. Germline loops: CDR1 SEHNR, CDR2 FQNEAQ (reference sequence). Here the CDR3 reads CASSLGTGAYEQYF. In nucleotides, the CDR3 is TGTGCCAGCAGCTTAGGGACAGGAGCCTACGAGCAGTACTTC.

The J gene is TRBJ2-7, the V gene TRBV5-1; possibly TRBD1 for D (6 bases). CDR1 and CDR2 (germline): SGHRS, YFSETQ. CDR3 length equals 16 residues. V shed 2 bases and J shed 0 bases, with 15 bases lying between them. The CDR3: CASSLIPGHSSYEQYF. CDR3 sequence (DNA): TGCGCCAGCAGCTTAATTCCGGGACACTCCTCCTACGAGCAGTACTTC.

The chain carries TRBV4-2 and TRBJ2-1; 10 bases agree with TRBD1. The V segment lost 3 bases and the J segment 2 bases; nucleotides outside the gene matches: 10. This CDR3 contains 18 residues. Germline V gene data show CDR1 as LGHNA and CDR2 as YNFKEQ. CDR3 sequence (DNA): TGTGCCAGCAGCCATCGGGACAGGGGAGGTCTACCCTACAATGAGCAGTTCTTC. Amino acids: CASSHRDRGGLPYNEQFF.

This CDR3 reads CASSLDRSSSYNEQFF. The DNA for the CDR3 is TGTGCCAGCAGTTTAGACAGGAGTAGCTCCTACAATGAGCAGTTCTTC. The J gene is TRBJ2-1, the V gene TRBV27, with a weak D call TRBD1 (6 bases). The CDR3 consists of 16 residues. V lost 2 bases, J lost 0 bases, and 11 bases lay in between. Germline V gives CDR1 MNHEY, CDR2 SMNVEV (reference sequence).